The clone carrying this T cell receptor (beta chain) occurred a few times. Its antigen is currently unknown. Trimming removed 4 bases at V and 4 bases at J, with 11 bases between. CDR1 and CDR2 (germline): SGHKS, YYEKEE (reference sequence). This CDR3 has 13 amino acids. This specimen belongs to a study of a mutant IDH1 vaccine in newly diagnosed glioma. Across the study: Across weeks 1, 3, 5, 7, 11, 15, 19 and 23, patients received a vaccination each time, eight in all. Whole-study findings and limits: Pseudoprogression appeared independent of alterations in top peripheral clonotypes.

The time point is: week 5, during vaccination. A single vaccine dose contained 300 ug of mutant IDH1 20-mer peptide, and topical imiquimod was used with it. This table comes from immunoSEQ multiplex PCR, and its TCRdb copy is limited to in-frame clones, with some not included. The sample carries about 26,000 clones, roughly 80% recorded once. The origin of this receptor is a man aged 40-50 years with glioma. Some clones in this sample may be carry-over from other donors' samples. The chain has TRBV5-5 and TRBJ1-1, with D unclear. The material sequenced was PBMCs, taken from a glioma patient whose treatment included an IDH1 peptide vaccine. The CDR3 coding sequence is TGTGCCAGCAGCCGAGGGTATGCCACTGAAGCTTTCTTT. Translation gives CASSRGYATEAFF.